A selection of T cell receptor beta chains follows, all from one sample in a study of CD8 T cells in ankylosing spondylitis. TCRdb redid the calling of the 5' RACE reads with MiXCR, one entry per CDR3 protein. The repertoire holds about 160,000 distinct CDR3 sequences, with approximately 16% as singletons. Sequenced material: blood, either unsorted or a sorted T cell fraction (not recorded which). The source of these receptors is a male donor with ankylosing spondylitis or in good health (not recorded which). The CDR3 runs from the conserved cysteine through the conserved F or W. A D gene is named only where the DNA matches it firmly. Some rows mark clone size as missing; the rest say once, few, many or name a class of expanded clone.

J: TRBJ2-7
V: TRBV3-1
size: -
D: TRBD2
CDR3: CASSQERLAGVSEQYF
DNA: TGTGCCAGCAGCCAAGAGAGACTAGCGGGAGTATCCGAGCAGTACTTC

J: TRBJ2-3
V: TRBV10-3
size: few
D: -
CDR3: CAISRGESTDTQYF
DNA: TGTGCCATCTCAAGGGGAGAGAGCACAGATACGCAGTATTTT

J: TRBJ2-7
V: TRBV29-1
size: -
D: TRBD2
CDR3: CSAGTGGRVEQYF
DNA: TGCAGCGCGGGCACTGGCGGGAGGGTCGAGCAGTACTTC

J: TRBJ1-2
V: TRBV24-1
size: few
D: -
CDR3: CATSSRAGGGYTF
DNA: TGTGCCACCAGTTCACGGGCCGGAGGGGGCTACACCTTC

J: TRBJ2-2
V: TRBV15
size: many
D: -
CDR3: CATFPVVSFTGELFF
DNA: TGTGCCACCTTCCCGGTTGTTAGCTTCACCGGGGAGCTGTTTTTT

J: TRBJ2-2
V: TRBV7-9
size: -
D: -
CDR3: CASSLARTGELFF
DNA: TGTGCCAGCAGCTTAGCCAGGACGGGGGAGCTGTTTTTT

J: TRBJ2-2
V: TRBV23-1
size: -
D: -
CDR3: CASSQSWKGTGELFF
DNA: TGCGCCAGCAGTCAATCATGGAAAGGGACCGGGGAGCTGTTTTTT

J: TRBJ2-7
V: TRBV12-3/TRBV12-4
size: -
D: TRBD2
CDR3: CASTHSGSNYEQYF
DNA: TGTGCCAGCACCCACAGCGGGAGCAACTACGAGCAGTACTTC

J: TRBJ2-3
V: TRBV20-1
size: many
D: TRBD1
CDR3: CSAKDRGRTDTQYF
DNA: TGCAGTGCCAAGGACAGGGGGCGCACAGATACGCAGTATTTT

J: TRBJ2-7
V: TRBV6-1
size: many
D: -
CDR3: CASRQGSSSYEQYF
DNA: TGTGCCAGCAGACAGGGCTCCAGCTCCTACGAGCAGTACTTC

J: TRBJ2-7
V: TRBV27
size: few
D: -
CDR3: CASSPTGVSSEQYF
DNA: TGTGCCAGCAGTCCGACTGGGGTTTCGAGCGAGCAGTACTTC

J: TRBJ2-5
V: TRBV20-1
size: many
D: -
CDR3: CSARGLGETQYF
DNA: TGCAGTGCTAGAGGGCTTGGAGAGACCCAGTACTTC

J: TRBJ2-1
V: TRBV7-9
size: -
D: -
CDR3: CASSLTYPRGNEQFF
DNA: TGTGCCAGCAGCCTCACCTATCCCAGGGGCAATGAGCAGTTCTTC

J: TRBJ2-4
V: TRBV28
size: -
D: -
CDR3: CASSSWTGKKNIQYF
DNA: TGTGCCAGCAGTTCCTGGACGGGAAAGAAAAACATTCAGTACTTC

J: TRBJ1-5
V: TRBV20-1
size: many
D: -
CDR3: CSARDSVGNQPQHF
DNA: TGCAGTGCTAGAGATTCTGTGGGCAATCAGCCCCAGCATTTT

J: TRBJ2-5
V: TRBV12-3/TRBV12-4
size: many
D: -
CDR3: CASTKGTSRTQYF
DNA: TGTGCCAGCACCAAAGGGACCTCCAGGACCCAGTACTTC

J: TRBJ1-6
V: TRBV5-1
size: many
D: -
CDR3: CASSLEAVYNSPLHF
DNA: TGCGCCAGCAGCTTGGAGGCAGTCTATAATTCACCCCTCCACTTT

J: TRBJ2-7
V: TRBV10-3
size: -
D: -
CDR3: CAIASFYEQYF
DNA: TGTGCCATCGCCTCATTTTACGAGCAGTACTTC

J: TRBJ2-3
V: TRBV24-1
size: few
D: TRBD2
CDR3: CATSDFRGRASPDTQYF
DNA: TGTGCCACCAGTGATTTTAGAGGGAGGGCGTCGCCAGATACGCAGTATTTT

J: TRBJ2-3
V: TRBV5-1
size: many
D: TRBD2
CDR3: CASSLGTSGTTDTQYF
DNA: TGCGCCAGCAGCTTGGGGACTAGCGGGACAACAGATACGCAGTATTTT

J: TRBJ2-5
V: TRBV5-6
size: many
D: -
CDR3: CASSWTTRARRETQYF
DNA: TGTGCCAGCAGCTGGACGACTAGAGCTAGGAGGGAGACCCAGTACTTC

J: TRBJ2-5
V: TRBV7-2
size: few
D: -
CDR3: CASSSPQETQYF
DNA: TGTGCCAGCAGCTCCCCCCAAGAGACCCAGTACTTC

J: TRBJ1-5
V: TRBV18
size: -
D: -
CDR3: CASSQGNSNQPQHF
DNA: TGTGCCAGCTCGCAGGGAAATAGCAATCAGCCCCAGCATTTT

J: TRBJ1-2
V: TRBV5-1
size: -
D: -
CDR3: CASSLDTTNYGYTF
DNA: TGCGCCAGCAGCTTGGACACAACTAACTATGGCTACACCTTC

J: TRBJ2-1
V: TRBV5-1
size: -
D: TRBD2
CDR3: CASSLSGTGNEQFF
DNA: TGCGCCAGCAGCTTGAGCGGGACCGGCAATGAGCAGTTCTTC

J: TRBJ2-1
V: TRBV10-2
size: few
D: -
CDR3: CASRKNNEQFF
DNA: TGCGCCAGCAGGAAAAACAATGAGCAGTTCTTC

J: TRBJ2-1
V: TRBV14
size: many
D: -
CDR3: CASSPFGQGFNEQFF
DNA: -

J: TRBJ1-4
V: TRBV20-1
size: -
D: TRBD1
CDR3: CSARPSRGQLYEKLFF
DNA: TGCAGTGCCCGGCCTTCGAGGGGGCAGCTGTATGAAAAACTGTTTTTT

J: TRBJ2-1
V: TRBV5-6
size: -
D: -
CDR3: CASSLPPVGTWLNEQFF
DNA: TGTGCCAGCAGCTTACCCCCTGTGGGGACTTGGCTCAATGAGCAGTTCTTC

J: TRBJ2-1
V: TRBV27
size: -
D: TRBD1
CDR3: CASPPDLGTGVVNEQFF
DNA: TGTGCCAGCCCCCCCGATCTGGGGACAGGGGTTGTCAATGAGCAGTTCTTC

J: TRBJ2-1
V: TRBV12-3/TRBV12-4
size: few
D: TRBD1
CDR3: CASSSRTGSNEQFF
DNA: TGTGCCAGCAGTTCTCGGACAGGGAGCAATGAGCAGTTCTTC

J: TRBJ2-7
V: TRBV10-3
size: -
D: -
CDR3: CAIRASSGTGAYEQYF
DNA: TGTGCCATCAGAGCCTCCTCCGGGACGGGAGCCTACGAGCAGTACTTC

J: TRBJ2-2
V: TRBV28
size: few
D: TRBD2
CDR3: CASGGLAGVGAGELFF
DNA: TGTGCCAGCGGTGGACTAGCGGGAGTCGGCGCCGGGGAGCTGTTTTTT

J: TRBJ1-1
V: TRBV20-1
size: many
D: -
CDR3: CSARDRRQRTTEAFF
DNA: TGCAGTGCTAGAGATAGACGACAGAGGACAACTGAAGCTTTCTTT

J: TRBJ2-5
V: TRBV6-1
size: few
D: -
CDR3: CASRTEVQETQYF
DNA: TGTGCCAGTAGGACAGAAGTGCAAGAGACCCAGTACTTC

J: TRBJ1-2
V: TRBV12-3/TRBV12-4
size: many
D: -
CDR3: CASSLRPNKGYGYTF
DNA: TGTGCCAGCAGTTTGAGGCCTAATAAGGGCTATGGCTACACCTTC

J: TRBJ2-3
V: TRBV5-1
size: many
D: -
CDR3: CASSFGPGSTDTQYF
DNA: -

J: TRBJ1-2
V: TRBV5-5
size: many
D: -
CDR3: CASRTNRDIKNYGYTF
DNA: TGTGCCAGCAGGACCAACCGGGACATCAAAAACTATGGCTACACCTTC

J: TRBJ1-1
V: TRBV18
size: -
D: -
CDR3: CASSPGLQNTEAFF
DNA: TGTGCCAGCTCACCCGGACTGCAGAACACTGAAGCTTTCTTT

J: TRBJ2-3
V: TRBV29-1
size: many
D: -
CDR3: CSVELAATDTQYF
DNA: TGCAGCGTTGAGCTTGCGGCCACAGATACGCAGTATTTT

J: TRBJ1-1
V: TRBV29-1
size: few
D: TRBD1
CDR3: CSGDRENTEAFF
DNA: TGCAGCGGGGACAGGGAGAACACTGAAGCTTTCTTT

J: TRBJ2-7
V: TRBV15
size: many
D: TRBD2
CDR3: CATSRAVAGPSYEQYF
DNA: TGTGCCACCAGCAGAGCTGTAGCGGGGCCTTCCTACGAGCAGTACTTC

J: TRBJ2-1
V: TRBV7-9
size: many
D: TRBD2
CDR3: CASSLTSGRNNEQFF
DNA: TGTGCCAGCAGCCTAACTAGCGGGAGAAACAATGAGCAGTTCTTC

J: TRBJ1-4
V: TRBV20-1
size: -
D: -
CDR3: CSARDLGADEKLFF
DNA: TGCAGTGCTAGAGATTTGGGGGCTGACGAAAAACTGTTTTTT

J: TRBJ2-7
V: TRBV20-1
size: -
D: -
CDR3: CSARDGPGPNLSYEQYF
DNA: TGCAGTGCTAGAGATGGGCCAGGGCCCAACCTCTCCTACGAGCAGTACTTC

J: TRBJ1-1
V: TRBV28
size: many
D: TRBD1
CDR3: CASSWPGQGVTEAFF
DNA: TGTGCCAGCAGTTGGCCGGGACAGGGGGTCACTGAAGCTTTCTTT

J: TRBJ1-1
V: TRBV19
size: many
D: -
CDR3: CASIARGQRTEAFF
DNA: TGTGCCAGTATCGCTCGGGGGCAGAGGACTGAAGCTTTCTTT

J: TRBJ1-5
V: TRBV7-2
size: -
D: -
CDR3: CASSLQVSNQPQHF
DNA: TGTGCCAGCAGCTTACAGGTTAGCAATCAGCCCCAGCATTTT

J: TRBJ1-4
V: TRBV5-1
size: many
D: -
CDR3: CASSLKSATNEKLFF
DNA: TGCGCCAGCAGCTTGAAGTCGGCAACTAATGAAAAACTGTTTTTT

J: TRBJ2-1
V: TRBV5-6
size: many
D: TRBD2
CDR3: CASSSGTGTSVYNEQFF
DNA: TGTGCCAGCAGCTCCGGTACGGGGACTAGCGTCTACAATGAGCAGTTCTTC

J: TRBJ2-2
V: TRBV4-2
size: many
D: -
CDR3: CASSQQIGAGELFF
DNA: TGTGCCAGCAGCCAACAGATCGGGGCCGGGGAGCTGTTTTTT

J: TRBJ2-7
V: TRBV4-1
size: -
D: -
CDR3: CASSQEGEIYEQYF
DNA: TGCGCCAGCAGCCAAGAAGGGGAAATCTACGAGCAGTACTTC

J: TRBJ2-1
V: TRBV7-2
size: many
D: -
CDR3: CASSQGGEQFF
DNA: TGTGCCAGCAGCCAAGGAGGTGAGCAGTTCTTC

J: TRBJ2-1
V: TRBV7-9
size: -
D: TRBD1
CDR3: CASSLGGQGYYNEQFF
DNA: TGTGCCAGCAGCTTAGGTGGACAGGGCTACTACAATGAGCAGTTCTTC

J: TRBJ2-7
V: TRBV20-1
size: many
D: -
CDR3: CSARGGPKTYEQYF
DNA: TGCAGTGCTAGAGGGGGACCCAAAACCTACGAGCAGTACTTC